The table lists the clone carrying this T cell receptor beta chain with many counts. Its target is not known. The entry originates in a study of regulatory T cells in long-lasting Graves disease. TCR beta libraries were built with iRepertoire HTBI primers and Arm-PCR of CDR3 regions. TCRdb analysed the multiplex PCR reads with MiXCR anew, one entry per CDR3 protein. The repertoire has hundreds of thousands of distinct CDR3 sequences, 20% to 25% of them found once; the top ten carry roughly 6.9%. The time point: persistent/refractory GD, antithyroid drugs over 5 years with positive TRAb. The TCR library used RNA extracted from PBMCs. The CDR3 covers 12 residues. Per the germline V gene, CDR1 is SGHRS and CDR2 is YFSETQ. V gave up 3 bases and J gave up 5 bases, with 9 bases separating them. Study-wide points: Between persistent patients, 2,500 to 3,500 public clonotypes were shared, exceeding the roughly 1,000 shared between new patients. Relative to newly diagnosed Graves' patients, persistent ones had lower TCR diversity.

The chain combines TRBV5-1 with TRBJ2-7; D gene ambiguous. The sequence came from a female donor with Graves disease. This specimen was peripheral blood mononuclear cells (PBMCs), taken when the disease was refractory, from a patient treated with antithyroid drugs. CDR3 coding DNA: TGCGCCAGCAGCTCGCGGACGAACGAGCAGTACTTC. It specifies CASSSRTNEQYF. The complete variable domain, with remaining parts taken from reference TRBV5-1 and TRBJ2-7, reads KAGVTQTPRYLIKTRGQQVTLSCSPISGHRSVSWYQQTPGQGLQFLFEYFSETQRNKGNFPGRFSGRQFSNSRSEMNVSTLELGDSALYLCASSSRTNEQYFGPGTRLTVT.